This TCR beta chain was profiled in a study of T cell responses to AZD1222 COVID-19 vaccine. Study outcomes and limitations: Close to half of spike-specific TCRs reportedly recognize unmutated variant regions.

CDR1 and CDR2 from the germline V gene are MDHEN and SYDVKM. The V gene end was trimmed by 6 bases and the J gene end by 0 bases; junction bases not matched to a gene: 13. The CDR3 spans 18 residues. In the case of this clone: Antigen specificity is unknown.

Clones were read by immunoSEQ multiplex PCR, and TCRdb kept only the in-frame ones, dropping some. The table includes 120,000 or so clones, about nine tenths detected once. This chain uses TRBV28 with TRBJ1-5, with 8 nucleotides matching TRBD1. The sample here was peripheral blood, taken on day 0 of AZD1222 vaccination. The TCR sequence derives from an adult in good health. The CDR3 protein is CASSPSDRVLYSNQPQHF. CDR3 bases: TGTGCCAGCAGCCCTTCGGACAGGGTCCTTTATAGCAATCAGCCCCAGCATTTT. The entire variable domain, with the rest obtained from reference TRBV28 and TRBJ1-5, is as follows: DVKVTQSSRYLVKRTGEKVFLECVQDMDHENMFWYRQDPGLGLRLIYFSYDVKMKEKGDIPEGYSVSREKKERFSLILESASTNQTSMYLCASSPSDRVLYSNQPQHFGDGTRLSIL.